This T cell receptor (beta chain) was sequenced in a study of OX40 agonist ivuxolimab in advanced cancers. CDR3 length: 19 amino acids. J gave up 0 bases and V 1 base, and 8 bases lay outside the gene matches. CDR1 and CDR2 from the germline V gene are LGHNA and YSLEER. Clones were read by immunoSEQ multiplex PCR, and TCRdb kept only the in-frame ones, dropping some. There are about 26,000 clones in the sample; roughly 73% occur only once, and about 26% lies in the top ten. This clonotype originated in an adult with an advanced solid tumor such as melanoma, head and neck, liver or kidney cancer. The sample here was CD4+ or CD8+ T cells sorted from blood, taken in a trial of the OX40 agonist ivuxolimab. V usage is TRBV4-3 and J usage is TRBJ1-6, with TRBD1 matching 8 bases. The CDR3 loop reads CASSQAWGTGSSYNSPLHF. CDR3 in DNA: TGCGCCAGCAGCCAAGCTTGGGGGACAGGTAGCTCCTATAATTCACCCCTCCACTTT.